The 17 T cell receptor beta chains below were found in one sample sequenced in a study of shared clonotypes between healthy human individuals. Sequenced by immunoSEQ multiplex PCR; TCRdb stores in-frame clones only, minus some. The sample lists approximately 500,000 clones; less than 85% were seen once. The specimen was PBMCs. The receptors come from a woman between 40 and 50 years old in good health. Some clones in this sample may be carry-over from other donors' samples.

The V and J genes are TRBV28 and TRBJ2-3; tentatively, D is TRBD1 or TRBD2 (6 bases each). The germline gives CDR1 MDHEN, CDR2 SYDVKM. CDR3 length equals 13 residues. Deletions cut 3 bases from V and 6 bases from J, with 10 bases between. The DNA for the CDR3 is TGTGCCAGCAGTTTGGGGGGCCCCGATACGCAGTATTTT. Encoded protein: CASSLGGPDTQYF.

This clone was picked up one time. The chain uses TRBV5-1 and TRBJ2-5, with 8 bases matching TRBD2. V lost 0 bases to trimming and J lost 4 bases; unmatched junction nucleotides: 2. This CDR3 has 14 amino acids. Germline loops: CDR1 SGHRS, CDR2 YFSETQ. CDR3 bases: TGCGCCAGCAGCTTGGTCGGGGGGGGAGAGACCCAGTACTTC. Translated, it gives CASSLVGGGETQYF.

The rearrangement uses TRBV29-1 and TRBJ2-1; D remains ambiguous. This CDR3 region has 10 residues. Trimming pared 6 bases from V and 6 bases from J, leaving 6 bases between. CDR1 is SQVTM and CDR2 is ANQGSEA in the germline V gene. CDR3 loop: CSVKGNEQFF. DNA for the CDR3: TGCAGCGTCAAGGGCAATGAGCAGTTCTTC.

This clone was seen a few times. J is TRBJ2-2 and V is TRBV4-1; unclear D gene. The CDR3 is 14 amino acids. Deletions cut 0 bases from V and 2 bases from J, with 4 bases between. Germline CDR1 MGHRA, CDR2 YSYEKL. The CDR3 DNA is TGCGCCAGCAGCCAAGATCATAACACCGGGGAGCTGTTTTTT. The encoded protein is CASSQDHNTGELFF.

The chain recombines TRBV7-3 with TRBJ2-1; 8 bases agree with TRBD1. Per germline, CDR1 SGHTA and CDR2 FQGTGA. V dropped 5 bases and J dropped 7; count of bases not matched to a gene: 16. The CDR3 totals 17 residues. The CDR3 sequence is CASSPGGGKPFGNEQFF. The CDR3 DNA follows: TGTGCCAGCAGCCCAGGGGGCGGCAAACCTTTTGGAAATGAGCAGTTCTTC.

The CDR3 nucleotides read TGCGCCACCCGGGGGGGGAGGGAAATAAATGAGCAGTTCTTC. It yields the protein CATRGGREINEQFF. V gene TRBV23-1 combines with J gene TRBJ2-1; 8 positions agree with TRBD2. TRBV23-1 is an ORF; its function is uncertain. This CDR3 spans 14 amino acids. Losses at the gene ends were 10 bases for V and 7 bases for J; bases not matched to a gene: 12.

This chain joins TRBV6-1 and TRBJ1-3; D not certain. CDR3 length equals 14 residues. V dropped 7 bases and J dropped 0 bases, with 10 bases sitting between them. The V gene's germline CDR1 is MNHNS and CDR2 SASEGT. DNA of the CDR3: TGTGCCAGCACCACACAGAGCTCTGGAAACACCATATATTTT. Amino acid sequence: CASTTQSSGNTIYF.

The CDR3 region has the DNA TGTGCCAGCAGTTTTTCTTCCGGTTATAGCAATCAGCCCCAGCATTTT. It is translated as CASSFSSGYSNQPQHF. V and J are TRBV28 and TRBJ1-5; D remains unclear. V lost 3 bases to trimming and J lost 0 bases, with 12 bases between them. CDR1 is MDHEN and CDR2 is SYDVKM in the germline V gene. The CDR3 has 16 amino acids.

The rearrangement joins TRBV30 to TRBJ1-1, with D perhaps matching TRBD1 (5 bases). CDR3 length equals 13 residues. Germline V lookup: CDR1 GTSNPN, CDR2 SVGIG (reference sequence). Trimming cost V 3 bases and J 5 bases, with 13 bases left between them. CDR3 protein: CAWRSEGFTEAFF. In DNA form, the CDR3 reads TGTGCCTGGAGATCCGAGGGGTTTACTGAAGCTTTCTTT.

The chain uses TRBV18 and TRBJ2-1; 11 bases are shared with TRBD2. CDR1 KGHSH and CDR2 LQKENI come from the germline V gene. The CDR3 spans 17 residues. Trimming at V came to 2 bases and at J to 6 bases, leaving 9 bases not matched to a gene. The CDR3 DNA follows: TGTGCCAGCTCACCAGAATCTAGCGGGAGGCCGTTCAATGAGCAGTTCTTC. It codes for CASSPESSGRPFNEQFF.

This clone was picked up a small number of times. The chain couples TRBV7-9 to TRBJ1-4; TRBD1 matches at 7 bases. CDR1 is SEHNR, CDR2 FQNEAQ, per germline (reference sequence). J gave up 3 bases and V 5 bases, and 6 bases lay outside the gene matches. The CDR3 covers 15 residues. CDR3 in amino acids: CASSPMDRSNEKLFF. CDR3 in DNA: TGTGCCAGCAGCCCGATGGACAGGTCTAATGAAAAACTGTTTTTT.

The chain recombines TRBV29-1 with TRBJ2-1, with TRBD1 matching 7 bases. Unmatched junction bases numbered 9, after V lost 7 bases and J lost 6 bases. The CDR3 runs to 13 residues. Germline V CDR1 and CDR2: SQVTM, ANQGSEA. CDR3 protein: CSAEQGMGNEQFF. DNA of the CDR3: TGCAGCGCGGAACAGGGGATGGGCAATGAGCAGTTCTTC.

The chain joins TRBV30 to TRBJ2-7, with D maybe TRBD1 (6 bases). V lost 8 bases and J 1 base, leaving 15 bases between the germline ends. Germline CDR1 and CDR2: GTSNPN and SVGIG (reference sequence). The CDR3 runs to 13 residues. The CDR3, as DNA: TGTGCCCGCCAGGGGAAGTCGTCCTACGAGCAGTACTTC. Residues: CARQGKSSYEQYF.

J is TRBJ2-7 and V is TRBV28, with TRBD2 identical over 9 bases. Germline V gene sequence: CDR1 MDHEN, CDR2 SYDVKM. The CDR3 totals 15 residues. The junction had 7 bases not matched to a gene; V was cut back by 7 bases and J by 0 bases. The CDR3 sequence is CASIPTSGFSYEQYF. CDR3 sequence (DNA): TGTGCCAGCATCCCGACTAGCGGATTCTCCTACGAGCAGTACTTC.

The sample holds one count of this clone. This chain joins TRBV6-6 and TRBJ1-1; D not resolved. CDR1 is MNHNY, CDR2 SVGAGI, per germline (reference sequence). The V end was cut by 2 bases, the J end by 0 bases, with 7 bases between. There are 14 residues in the CDR3. The chain's CDR3 is CASSYQAMNTEAFF. As DNA, the CDR3 is TGTGCCAGCAGTTACCAGGCTATGAACACTGAAGCTTTCTTT.

This clone showed up just once. The gene calls are TRBV9 and TRBJ1-2; tentatively, D is TRBD1 (5 bases). Germline V lookup: CDR1 SGDLS, CDR2 YYNGEE. This CDR3 region has 13 residues. V gave up 3 bases and J gave up 4 bases, with 10 bases separating them. This CDR3 is CASSDTGFYGYTF. CDR3 sequence (DNA): TGTGCCAGCAGCGATACAGGCTTCTATGGCTACACCTTC.

The gene calls are TRBV6-5 and TRBJ1-5; TRBD1 aligns across 7 bases. There are 14 residues in the CDR3. Germline trimming cut 6 bases from V and 5 bases from J; bases unmatched to any gene: 7. CDR1 and CDR2 from the germline V gene are MNHEY and SVGAGI. CDR3 amino acids: CASSPSRGDQPQHF. CDR3 in DNA: TGTGCCAGCAGCCCCAGCAGGGGGGATCAGCCCCAGCATTTT.